This T cell receptor beta chain comes out of a study of shared clonotypes between healthy human individuals. Whole-study results and caveats: Several donors held 4.5% to 5% of naive CD4 clonotypes in common.

Comments on this clone: Its antigen is as yet unknown.

Clones were read by immunoSEQ multiplex PCR, and TCRdb kept only the in-frame ones, dropping some. In the table there are just over 2,000,000 clones, 85% to 95% of which are singletons. The receptor was derived from a man between 18 and 29 years old in good health. What was sequenced was naive CD4+ T cells sorted from blood. The subset: CD45RA+ positively selected.

The chain's CDR3 is CASSPGTTNLQETQYF. DNA of the CDR3: TGTGCCAGCAGCCCGGGGACAACTAACCTCCAAGAGACCCAGTACTTC. The chain combines TRBV11-3 with TRBJ2-5; a weak D match, TRBD1 (6 bases). Between the trimmed V and J ends, which lost 5 bases and 1 base, there was a span of 17 bases. This CDR3 has 16 amino acids. Germline V gene sequence: CDR1 SGHNT, CDR2 YENEEA.